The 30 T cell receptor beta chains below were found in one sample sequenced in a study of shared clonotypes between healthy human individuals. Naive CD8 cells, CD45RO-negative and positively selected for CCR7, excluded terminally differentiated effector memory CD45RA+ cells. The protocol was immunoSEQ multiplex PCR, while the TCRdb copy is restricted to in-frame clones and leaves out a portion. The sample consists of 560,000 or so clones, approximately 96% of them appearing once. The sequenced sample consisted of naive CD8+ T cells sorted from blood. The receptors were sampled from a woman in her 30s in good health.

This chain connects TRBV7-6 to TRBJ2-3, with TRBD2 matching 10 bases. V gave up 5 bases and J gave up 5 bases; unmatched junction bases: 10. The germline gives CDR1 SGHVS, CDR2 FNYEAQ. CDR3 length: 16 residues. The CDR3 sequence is CASSQPPSGSRDTQYF. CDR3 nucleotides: TGTGCCAGCAGCCAACCTCCTAGCGGGAGTCGAGATACGCAGTATTTT.

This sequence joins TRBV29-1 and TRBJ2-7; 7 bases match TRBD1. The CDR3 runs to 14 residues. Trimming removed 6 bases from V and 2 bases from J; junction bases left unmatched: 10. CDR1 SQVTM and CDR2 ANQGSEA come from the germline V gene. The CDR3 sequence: CSVPRGNATYEQYF. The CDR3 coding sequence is TGCAGCGTACCCAGGGGGAATGCGACCTACGAGCAGTACTTC.

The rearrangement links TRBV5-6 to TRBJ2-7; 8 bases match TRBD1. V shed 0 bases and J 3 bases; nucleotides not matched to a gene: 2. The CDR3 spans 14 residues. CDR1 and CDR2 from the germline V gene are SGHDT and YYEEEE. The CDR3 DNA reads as TGTGCCAGCAGCTTGGTGGACAGGGTCTACGAGCAGTACTTC. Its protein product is CASSLVDRVYEQYF.

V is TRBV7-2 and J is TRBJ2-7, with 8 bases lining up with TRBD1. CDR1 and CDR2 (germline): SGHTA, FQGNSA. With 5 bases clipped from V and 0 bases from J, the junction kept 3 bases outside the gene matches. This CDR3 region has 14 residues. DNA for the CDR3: TGTGCCAGCAGCCCGGGACAGGTCTCCTACGAGCAGTACTTC. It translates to CASSPGQVSYEQYF.

The CDR3 sequence: CASSGTGGVYEQYF. The DNA of the CDR3 is TGTGCCAGCAGCGGGACAGGGGGCGTCTACGAGCAGTACTTC. The genes are TRBV2 and TRBJ2-7; 12 positions agree with TRBD1. Trimming removed 6 bases from V and 3 bases from J; junction bases left unmatched: 3. CDR3 length: 14 residues. Germline CDR1 is SNHLY and CDR2 is FYNNEI. Complete variable domain (other parts from reference TRBV2 and TRBJ2-7): EPEVTQTPSHQVTQMGQEVILRCVPISNHLYFYWYRQILGQKVEFLVSFYNNEISEKSEIFDDQFSVERPDGSNFTLKIRSTKLEDSAMYFCASSGTGGVYEQYFGPGTRLTVT.

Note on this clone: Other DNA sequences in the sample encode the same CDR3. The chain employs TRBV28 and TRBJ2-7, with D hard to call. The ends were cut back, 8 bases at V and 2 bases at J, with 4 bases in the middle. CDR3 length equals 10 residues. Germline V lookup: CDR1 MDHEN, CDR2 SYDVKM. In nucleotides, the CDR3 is TGTGCCAGCGGGACCTACGAGCAGTACTTC. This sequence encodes CASGTYEQYF.

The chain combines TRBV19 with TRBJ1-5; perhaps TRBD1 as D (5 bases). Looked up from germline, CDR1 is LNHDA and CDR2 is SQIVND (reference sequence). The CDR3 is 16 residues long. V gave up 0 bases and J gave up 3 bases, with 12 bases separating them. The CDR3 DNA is TGTGCCAGTAGTATAGATCTCCCAGGGCTCAATCAGCCCCAGCATTTT. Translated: CASSIDLPGLNQPQHF.

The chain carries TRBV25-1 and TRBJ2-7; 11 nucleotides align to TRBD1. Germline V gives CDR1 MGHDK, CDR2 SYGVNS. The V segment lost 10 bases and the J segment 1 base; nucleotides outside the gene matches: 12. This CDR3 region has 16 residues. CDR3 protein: CAITQAGTGGSYEQYF. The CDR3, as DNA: TGTGCCATCACGCAGGCCGGGACAGGGGGTTCCTACGAGCAGTACTTC.

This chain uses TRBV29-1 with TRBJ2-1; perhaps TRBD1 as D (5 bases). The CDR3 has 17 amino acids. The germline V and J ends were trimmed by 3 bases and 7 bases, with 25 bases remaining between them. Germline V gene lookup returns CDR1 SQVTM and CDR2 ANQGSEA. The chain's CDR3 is CSVEGPLDGRTWNEQFF. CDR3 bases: TGCAGCGTTGAGGGGCCCTTGGACGGTCGAACGTGGAATGAGCAGTTCTTC.

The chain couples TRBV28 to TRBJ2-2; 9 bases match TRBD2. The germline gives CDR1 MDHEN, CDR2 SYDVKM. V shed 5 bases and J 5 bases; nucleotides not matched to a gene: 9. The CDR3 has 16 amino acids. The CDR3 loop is CASSRPSGIWTGELFF. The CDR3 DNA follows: TGTGCCAGCAGTCGCCCTAGCGGGATATGGACCGGGGAGCTGTTTTTT.

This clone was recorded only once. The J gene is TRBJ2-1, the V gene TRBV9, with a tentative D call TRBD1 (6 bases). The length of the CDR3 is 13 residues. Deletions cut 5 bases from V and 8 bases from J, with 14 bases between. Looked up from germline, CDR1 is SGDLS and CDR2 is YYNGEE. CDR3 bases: TGTGCCAGCAGATACCACCCAGGGGATGAGCAGTTCTTC. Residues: CASRYHPGDEQFF.

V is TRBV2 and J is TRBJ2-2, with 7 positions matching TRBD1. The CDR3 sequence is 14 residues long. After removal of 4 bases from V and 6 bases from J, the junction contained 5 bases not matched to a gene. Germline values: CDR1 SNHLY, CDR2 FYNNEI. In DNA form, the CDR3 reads TGTGCCAGCAGTGCGTTTCAGGGGGCCGGGGAGCTGTTTTTT. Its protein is CASSAFQGAGELFF.

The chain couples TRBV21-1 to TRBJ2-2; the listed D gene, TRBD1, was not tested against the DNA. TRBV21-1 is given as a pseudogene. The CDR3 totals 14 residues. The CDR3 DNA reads TGTGCCAGCAGCGGGCGACAGGGCGCCGGGGAGCTGTTTTTT. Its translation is CASSGRQGAGELFF.

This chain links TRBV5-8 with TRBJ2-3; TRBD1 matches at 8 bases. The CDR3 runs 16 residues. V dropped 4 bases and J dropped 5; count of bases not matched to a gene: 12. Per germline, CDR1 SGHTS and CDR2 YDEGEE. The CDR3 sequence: CASSLPPGTGLDTQYF. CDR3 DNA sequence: TGTGCCAGCAGCCTCCCCCCAGGGACAGGCCTAGATACGCAGTATTTT.

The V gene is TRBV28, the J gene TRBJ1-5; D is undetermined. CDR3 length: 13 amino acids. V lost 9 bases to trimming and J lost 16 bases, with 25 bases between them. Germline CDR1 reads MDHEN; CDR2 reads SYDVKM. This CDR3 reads CARLKLSALHNHF. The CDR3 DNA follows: TGTGCCAGACTGAAGCTATCAGCCCTTCATAACCATTTT.

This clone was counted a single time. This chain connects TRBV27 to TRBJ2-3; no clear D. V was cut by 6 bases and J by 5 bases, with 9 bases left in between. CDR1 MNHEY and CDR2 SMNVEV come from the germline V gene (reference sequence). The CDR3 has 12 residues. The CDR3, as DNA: TGTGCCAGCAGCCCTGACCTAGATACGCAGTATTTT. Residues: CASSPDLDTQYF.

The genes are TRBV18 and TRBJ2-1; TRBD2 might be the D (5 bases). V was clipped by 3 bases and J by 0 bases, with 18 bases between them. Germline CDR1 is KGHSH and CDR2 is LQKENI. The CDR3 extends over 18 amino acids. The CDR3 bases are TGTGCCAGCTCACCCGCAGGTGTTAGCGAGAGCTCCTACAATGAGCAGTTCTTC. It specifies CASSPAGVSESSYNEQFF. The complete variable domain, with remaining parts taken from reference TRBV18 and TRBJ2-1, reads NAGVMQNPRHLVRRRGQEARLRCSPMKGHSHVYWYRQLPEEGLKFMVYLQKENIIDESGMPKERFSAEFPKEGPSILRIQQVVRGDSAAYFCASSPAGVSESSYNEQFFGPGTRLTVL.

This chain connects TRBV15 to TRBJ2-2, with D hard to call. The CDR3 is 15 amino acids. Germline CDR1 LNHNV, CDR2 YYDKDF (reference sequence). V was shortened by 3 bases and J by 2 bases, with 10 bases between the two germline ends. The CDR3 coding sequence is TGTGCCACCAGCAGTGGGCCAGGAAACACCGGGGAGCTGTTTTTT. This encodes CATSSGPGNTGELFF.

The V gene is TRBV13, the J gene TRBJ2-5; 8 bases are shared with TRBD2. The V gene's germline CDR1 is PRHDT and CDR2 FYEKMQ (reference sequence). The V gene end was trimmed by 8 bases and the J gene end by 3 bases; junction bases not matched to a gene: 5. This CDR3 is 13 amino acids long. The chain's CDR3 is CASQQAGEETQYF. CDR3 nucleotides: TGTGCCAGCCAACAAGCGGGGGAAGAGACCCAGTACTTC.

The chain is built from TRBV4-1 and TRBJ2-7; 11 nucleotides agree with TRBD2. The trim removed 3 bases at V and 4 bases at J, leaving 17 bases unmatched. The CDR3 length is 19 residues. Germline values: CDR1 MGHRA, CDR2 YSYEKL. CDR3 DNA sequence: TGCGCCAGCAGCCATGGCTCCGGGACTAGCGGTCAGGGGATATACGAGCAGTACTTC. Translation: CASSHGSGTSGQGIYEQYF.

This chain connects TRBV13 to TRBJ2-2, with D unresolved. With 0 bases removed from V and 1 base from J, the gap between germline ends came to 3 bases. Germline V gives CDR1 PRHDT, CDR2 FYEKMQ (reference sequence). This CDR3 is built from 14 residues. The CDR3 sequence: CASSLGRNTGELFF. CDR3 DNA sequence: TGTGCCAGCAGCTTAGGCAGGAACACCGGGGAGCTGTTTTTT.

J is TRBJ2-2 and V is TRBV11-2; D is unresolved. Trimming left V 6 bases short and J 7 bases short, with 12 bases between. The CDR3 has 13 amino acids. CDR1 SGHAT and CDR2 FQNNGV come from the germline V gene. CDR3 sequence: CASSPGWGGELFF. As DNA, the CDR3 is TGTGCCAGCAGTCCCGGGTGGGGCGGGGAGCTGTTTTTT. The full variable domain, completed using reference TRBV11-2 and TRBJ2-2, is EAGVAQSPRYKIIEKRQSVAFWCNPISGHATLYWYQQILGQGPKLLIQFQNNGVVDDSQLPKDRFSAERLKGVDSTLKIQPAKLEDSAVYLCASSPGWGGELFFGEGSRLTVL.

The CDR3 loop is CASSLELAVQETQYF. CDR3 nucleotides: TGTGCCAGCAGCTTAGAACTAGCGGTACAAGAGACCCAGTACTTC. The chain employs TRBV7-2 and TRBJ2-5; 8 bases line up with TRBD2. In germline, CDR1 is SGHTA, CDR2 FQGNSA. This CDR3 comprises 15 residues. Trimming removed 1 base from V and 2 bases from J; junction bases left unmatched: 3.

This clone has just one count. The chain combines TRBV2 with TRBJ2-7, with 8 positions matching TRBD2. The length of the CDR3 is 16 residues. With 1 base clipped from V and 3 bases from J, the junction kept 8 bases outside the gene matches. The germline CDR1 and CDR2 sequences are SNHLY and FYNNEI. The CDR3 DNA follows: TGTGCCAGCAGTGAAGGGCTAGCGGGCGCCGTCTACGAGCAGTACTTC. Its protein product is CASSEGLAGAVYEQYF.

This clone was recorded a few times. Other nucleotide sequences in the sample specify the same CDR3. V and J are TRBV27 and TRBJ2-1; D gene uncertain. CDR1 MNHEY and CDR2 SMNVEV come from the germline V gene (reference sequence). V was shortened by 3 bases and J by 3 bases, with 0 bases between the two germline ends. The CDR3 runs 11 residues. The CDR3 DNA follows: TGTGCCAGCAGTTTCTACAATGAGCAGTTCTTC. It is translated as CASSFYNEQFF.

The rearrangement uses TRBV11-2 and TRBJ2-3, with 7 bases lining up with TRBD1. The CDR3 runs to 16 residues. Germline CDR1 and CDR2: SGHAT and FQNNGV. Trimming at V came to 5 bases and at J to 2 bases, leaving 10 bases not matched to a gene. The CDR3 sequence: CASSTPGTATTDTQYF. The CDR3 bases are TGTGCCAGCAGCACACCCGGGACAGCGACCACAGATACGCAGTATTTT.

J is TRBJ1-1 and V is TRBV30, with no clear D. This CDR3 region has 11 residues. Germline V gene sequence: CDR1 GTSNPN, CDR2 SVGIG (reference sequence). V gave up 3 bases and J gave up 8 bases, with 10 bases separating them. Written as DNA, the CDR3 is TGTGCCTGGAGGACGGTTGCAGAAGCTTTCTTT. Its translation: CAWRTVAEAFF.

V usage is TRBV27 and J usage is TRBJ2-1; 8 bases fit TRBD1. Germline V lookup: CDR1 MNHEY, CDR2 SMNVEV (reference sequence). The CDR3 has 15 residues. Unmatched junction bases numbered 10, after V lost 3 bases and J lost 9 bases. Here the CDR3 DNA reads TGTGCCAGCAGTTTTGGACAGGGAGCGGCGGGTGAGCAGTTCTTC. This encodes CASSFGQGAAGEQFF.

The CDR3 region is CASSLDNTEAFF. The CDR3 nucleotides read TGTGCCAGCAGCTTAGACAACACTGAAGCTTTCTTT. The chain carries TRBV11-2 and TRBJ1-1; D gene uncertain. The ends were cut back, 0 bases at V and 2 bases at J, with 1 base in the middle. Germline values: CDR1 SGHAT, CDR2 FQNNGV. The CDR3 spans 12 residues.

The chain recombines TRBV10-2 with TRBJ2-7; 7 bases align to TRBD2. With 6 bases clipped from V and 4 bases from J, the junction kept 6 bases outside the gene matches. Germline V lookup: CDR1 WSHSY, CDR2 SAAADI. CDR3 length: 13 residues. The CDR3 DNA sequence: TGCGCCAGCAGAAGTCTAGCGGAGTACGAGCAGTACTTC. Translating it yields CASRSLAEYEQYF.